These T cell receptor beta chains were read from a single sample in a study of cytomegalovirus exposure and HLA in healthy donors. Libraries were prepared by immunoSEQ multiplex PCR; TCRdb keeps only in-frame clonotypes and omits some of them. This table holds approximately 88,000 clones, more than 70% found once. Sequencing was performed on PBMCs. The receptors here all came from a man between 18 and 35 years old in good health and CMV-seronegative. CDR3s include the opening cysteine and the closing phenylalanine or tryptophan. A D gene is named only where the DNA matches it firmly. Clone size, where shown, is once, few, many, or a class for clones that have expanded.

cdr3_nt cdr3_aa j_call v_call d_call clone_size
TGTGCCACCAGCAGAGATCAACTAGCCCACGAGCAGTACTTC CATSRDQLAHEQYF TRBJ2-7 TRBV15 NA NA
TGTGCCAGCAGCGCCAGGTTCTACGAGCAGTACTTC CASSARFYEQYF TRBJ2-7 TRBV7-9 NA NA
TGTGCCAGCAGCATAGGACAGGGGGAAGGCAATCAGCCCCAGCATTTT CASSIGQGEGNQPQHF TRBJ1-5 TRBV5-6 TRBD1 NA
TGCGCCAGCCGTAACAGGGACTTAGATCGGGGGGGCCCCTACGAGCAGTACTTC CASRNRDLDRGGPYEQYF TRBJ2-7 TRBV5-1 TRBD2 NA
TGTGCCAGCAGTGTCCGGGACAACGGCTACACCTTC CASSVRDNGYTF TRBJ1-2 TRBV28 NA NA
TGTGCCTGGAGCGGGACAGCCTACAGCTATGGCTACACCTTC CAWSGTAYSYGYTF TRBJ1-2 TRBV30 TRBD1 few
TGTGCCAGCAGCTTGGGTGAGGGCGCGGGGTACACTGAAGCTTTCTTT CASSLGEGAGYTEAFF TRBJ1-1 TRBV5-5 NA few
TGCGCCAGCAGCCACCTGGGGAGCAGCTTGAGCACAGATACGCAGTATTTT CASSHLGSSLSTDTQYF TRBJ2-3 TRBV4-1 NA NA
TGTGCCAGCAGTGAACCAGGGGGCGCAACCCTTCTGGACTATGGCTACACCTTC CASSEPGGATLLDYGYTF TRBJ1-2 TRBV6-1 TRBD1 NA
TGCGCCAGCAGTCTAGGACAGGGGAAGGGCTACACCTTC CASSLGQGKGYTF TRBJ1-2 TRBV10-2 TRBD1 NA
TGTGCCAGCAGCCAACAGGACAGGGCGAACACCGGGGAGCTGTTTTTT CASSQQDRANTGELFF TRBJ2-2 TRBV14 TRBD1 few
TGTGCCAGCAGTTCCGTACAGGGGACCGGCTATGGCTACACCTTC CASSSVQGTGYGYTF TRBJ1-2 TRBV28 TRBD1 NA
TGTGCCAGCAGTAGGACGGACAGGGCTGGCGAGCAGTACTTC CASSRTDRAGEQYF TRBJ2-7 TRBV6-1 TRBD1 NA
TGTGCCAGCAGCTTAGGTGGGGGCAACACTGAAGCTTTCTTT CASSLGGGNTEAFF TRBJ1-1 TRBV5-6 NA few
TGCGCCAGCAGCCAAGAGACCAGTTTTGGGGGCGGGAGAACTTTCTTT CASSQETSFGGGRTFF TRBJ1-1 TRBV10-2 NA NA
TGTGCCAGCAGCAAAGAGGGACAGGGGCATACCTATGGCTACACCTTC CASSKEGQGHTYGYTF TRBJ1-2 TRBV21-1 NA NA
TGTGCCATCAGTGGACAGGGTCTGAACACTGAAGCTTTCTTT CAISGQGLNTEAFF TRBJ1-1 TRBV10-3 TRBD1 NA
TGTGCCTGGAGAGGCCGGGGGGCTGGAAACACCATATATTTT CAWRGRGAGNTIYF TRBJ1-3 TRBV30 NA NA
TGCGCCAGCTCCCAGGGGGGAAACACTGAAGCTTTCTTT CASSQGGNTEAFF TRBJ1-1 TRBV10-1 TRBD1 NA
TGTTCCAGCAGCTTACTCCACACTGAAGCTTTCTTT CSSSLLHTEAFF TRBJ1-1 TRBV7-9 NA once
TGTGCCAGCAGCTTGGGTCGGGTGACTGAAGCTTTCTTT CASSLGRVTEAFF TRBJ1-1 TRBV11-1 NA NA
TGTGCCAGCAGCGTAGTCGCAGGGGGCTATGGCTACACCTTC CASSVVAGGYGYTF TRBJ1-2 TRBV9 TRBD1 NA
TGTGCCAGCAGTGTCAAGCGGGGGACAGCCAGCTATGGCTACACCTTC CASSVKRGTASYGYTF TRBJ1-2 TRBV6-1 TRBD1 NA
TGTGCCAGCAGTGCCACTAGCACAGATACGCAGTATTTT CASSATSTDTQYF TRBJ2-3 TRBV6-5 NA NA
TGTGCCAGCAGCCATGGGGCGATCACTGAAGCTTTCTTT CASSHGAITEAFF TRBJ1-1 TRBV27 NA NA
TGTGCCAGCAGCGGGACAGGGGAAAAAGAGACCCAGTACTTC CASSGTGEKETQYF TRBJ2-5 TRBV7-8 TRBD1 NA
TGTGCCTGGAAACTAGCGGGGGGGCTAGCCTACGAGCAGTACTTC CAWKLAGGLAYEQYF TRBJ2-7 TRBV30 TRBD2 few
TGTGCCAGCGAAGCGGGGGGCAGGAATGAGCAGTTCTTC CASEAGGRNEQFF TRBJ2-1 TRBV13 TRBD2 NA
TGTTCCAGCAGCTATAAGAGTGGCTACAATGAGCAGTTCTTC CSSSYKSGYNEQFF TRBJ2-1 TRBV7-9 NA once
TGCGCCAGCAGCTTGGCCGCGGTAGCTAAGTCCTACGAGCAGTACTTC CASSLAAVAKSYEQYF TRBJ2-7 TRBV5-1 NA once
TGTGCCAGAAGCTTGGACGGGGGGAATGAGCAGTTCTTC CARSLDGGNEQFF TRBJ2-1 TRBV5-3 TRBD2 NA
TGTGCCAGTACCGGCGGCGAGGCGTACTATGGCTACACCTTC CASTGGEAYYGYTF TRBJ1-2 TRBV19 NA NA
TGTGCCAGCAGGGTGACAGGGGATGGCTACACCTTC CASRVTGDGYTF TRBJ1-2 TRBV6-1 TRBD1 NA
TGTGCCAGCAGCCCCGGGACAGCAAGAGAGACCCAGTACTTC CASSPGTARETQYF TRBJ2-5 TRBV7-2 TRBD1 once
TGTGCCAGCAGCTTAGCAAGTGGGACAGGGCAAGAGACCCAGTACTTC CASSLASGTGQETQYF TRBJ2-5 TRBV7-3 TRBD1 NA
TGTGCCAGCAGCCGAGGACAGGGGGAGGGTGGCTACACCTTC CASSRGQGEGGYTF TRBJ1-2 TRBV7-9 TRBD1 NA
TGTGCCAGCAGCTTAGGACAGGGAGGAAACAAGGGGGAAAAACTGTTTTTT CASSLGQGGNKGEKLFF TRBJ1-4 TRBV5-6 TRBD1 NA
TGTGCCAGCACTGAGGGCCGACTAGCGGGCCTTCCCAAAAACATTCAGTACTTC CASTEGRLAGLPKNIQYF TRBJ2-4 TRBV6-1 TRBD2 few
TGTGCCAGCAGCGCCCAGCGGGGTCGACGCTCCTACAATGAGCAGTTCTTC CASSAQRGRRSYNEQFF TRBJ2-1 TRBV11-3 TRBD2 NA
TGTGCCAGCAGCCAAGAAGCGGGACAGGGTGGCGATACGCAGTATTTT CASSQEAGQGGDTQYF TRBJ2-3 TRBV4-2 TRBD1 NA
TGTGCCAGCAGCGTAGGACAGGCTTGGACTAATGAAAAACTGTTTTTT CASSVGQAWTNEKLFF TRBJ1-4 TRBV9 NA NA
TGCGCCAGCAGTGCGGGGGAGAACACCGGGGAGCTGTTTTTT CASSAGENTGELFF TRBJ2-2 TRBV5-1 TRBD2 NA
TGTGCCATCAGACCCACTGAGAGTCGGGGGGCTTTCTTT CAIRPTESRGAFF TRBJ1-1 TRBV10-3 NA NA
TGTGCCAGCGGGGCTACAGGGGCTTACAATGAGCAGTTCTTC CASGATGAYNEQFF TRBJ2-1 TRBV2 TRBD1 NA
TGTGCCAGCAGTTTAGCCCTGGGGCCTTATGGCTACACCTTC CASSLALGPYGYTF TRBJ1-2 TRBV6-6 NA NA
TGCGCCAGCAGCCTGGAGGGAGGCAATCAGCCCCAGCATTTT CASSLEGGNQPQHF TRBJ1-5 TRBV5-1 NA NA
TGTGCCAGCAGCTCCCGACTCGGGACAGAGAAATACTACGAGCAGTACTTC CASSSRLGTEKYYEQYF TRBJ2-7 TRBV7-9 TRBD1 NA
TGTGCCAGCAGTTACTCAGCTGGAGCTTATCCCTACGAGCAGTACTTC CASSYSAGAYPYEQYF TRBJ2-7 TRBV6-5 NA NA
TGTGCCAGTGCTCAGCGGGGGGCGGGGGAGACCCAGTACTTC CASAQRGAGETQYF TRBJ2-5 TRBV7-2 TRBD2 NA
TGTGCCAGCAGTTTGGGTGCGGGGGCGAGCAATCAGCCCCAGCATTTT CASSLGAGASNQPQHF TRBJ1-5 TRBV28 NA NA
TGTGCCAGCAGCGTACGGGCGGGGGCCCTCTTAGTCTTC CASSVRAGALLVF TRBJ2-1 TRBV9 NA few
TGTGCCAGCAGCTTAGAAGCAGACATGAACACTGAAGCTTTCTTT CASSLEADMNTEAFF TRBJ1-1 TRBV7-8 NA once
TGTGCCAGCAGCTTCTTCGGGGGGGACGGGGAGCTGTTTTTT CASSFFGGDGELFF TRBJ2-2 TRBV5-6 TRBD2 NA
TGTGCCAGCAGTGTTGGTAGCGGGAGGGAGACCCAGTACTTC CASSVGSGRETQYF TRBJ2-5 TRBV2 TRBD2 NA